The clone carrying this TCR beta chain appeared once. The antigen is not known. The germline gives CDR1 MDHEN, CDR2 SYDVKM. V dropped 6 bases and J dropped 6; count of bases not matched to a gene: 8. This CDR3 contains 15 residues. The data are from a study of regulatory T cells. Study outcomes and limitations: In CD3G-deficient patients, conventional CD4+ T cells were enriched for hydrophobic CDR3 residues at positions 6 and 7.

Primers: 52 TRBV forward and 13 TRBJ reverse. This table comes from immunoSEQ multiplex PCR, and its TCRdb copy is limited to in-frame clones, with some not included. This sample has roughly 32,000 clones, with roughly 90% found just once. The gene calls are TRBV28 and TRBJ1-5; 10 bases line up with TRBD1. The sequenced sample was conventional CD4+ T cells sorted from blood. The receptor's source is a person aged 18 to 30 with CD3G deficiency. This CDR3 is CASSTPDRGPQPQHF. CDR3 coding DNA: TGTGCCAGCAGCACGCCAGACAGGGGGCCTCAGCCCCAGCATTTT.